This entry lists 28 T cell receptor beta chains sequenced from one sample in a study of regulatory T cells in long-lasting Graves disease. Assembly of TCR beta libraries relied on iRepertoire HTBI primers together with Arm-PCR of CDR3 regions. TCRdb ran MiXCR on the multiplex PCR reads and lists one entry per CDR3 protein. The profile shows over 350,000 distinct CDR3 sequences, 13% to 15% of them singletons. Time point in this sample: newly diagnosed GD, antithyroid drugs for less than 3 months. The TCR library used RNA extracted from PBMCs. These data are also associated with another study on T cells in Graves' hyperthyroidism and ophthalmopathy.

Here the sequenced sample was peripheral blood mononuclear cells (PBMCs), taken at new diagnosis, from a patient treated with antithyroid drugs. The receptor set was obtained from a woman between 50 and 59 years old with Graves disease.

This clonotype was observed a few times. This chain links TRBV28 with TRBJ2-5; 10 bases are a match to TRBD1. V shed 6 bases and J 4 bases; nucleotides not matched to a gene: 8. This CDR3 spans 15 amino acids. Germline assignment: CDR1 MDHEN and CDR2 SYDVKM. The CDR3 loop reads CASSVGTGVPETQYF. CDR3 DNA sequence: TGTGCCAGCAGCGTCGGGACAGGGGTACCAGAGACCCAGTACTTC.

This clonotype has at least ten counts. The chain uses TRBV20-1 and TRBJ2-1; TRBD2 matches 9 bases. CDR1 and CDR2 (germline): DFQATT, SNEGSKA (reference sequence). The CDR3 covers 14 residues. V dropped 3 bases and J dropped 8; count of bases not matched to a gene: 8. CDR3 in amino acids: CSARKGSGSDEQFF. CDR3 nucleotide sequence: TGCAGTGCTAGGAAGGGTAGCGGGAGTGATGAGCAGTTCTTC.

This chain uses TRBV7-6 with TRBJ1-3, with 11 bases matching TRBD1. The V and J ends lost 3 bases and 2 bases, in that order; junction bases with no gene match: 0. The CDR3 has 15 amino acids. The germline gives CDR1 SGHVS, CDR2 FNYEAQ. For the CDR3, the DNA is TGTGCCAGCAGCTTGGGACAGGGGGCTGGAAACACCATATATTTT. Translation gives CASSLGQGAGNTIYF.

This chain connects TRBV12-3 or TRBV12-4 to TRBJ1-1, with a tentative D call TRBD1 (6 bases). The CDR3 length is 14 residues. Trimming took off 3 bases at V and 5 bases at J, with 13 bases between the two ends. The CDR3 spells CASSLSLGATEAFF. CDR3 nucleotide sequence: TGTGCCAGCAGTTTGTCCCTGGGGGCTACTGAAGCTTTCTTT.

The chain carries TRBV4-1 and TRBJ1-6; D is unresolved. Deletions cut 0 bases from V and 7 bases from J, with 13 bases between. The CDR3 has 16 amino acids. Germline values: CDR1 MGHRA, CDR2 YSYEKL. Written as DNA, the CDR3 is TGCGCCAGCAGCCAAGACCGGGCATATAACAATTCACCCCTCCACTTT. Translating gives CASSQDRAYNNSPLHF.

This chain joins TRBV20-1 and TRBJ2-5; tentatively, D is TRBD2 (5 bases). Germline CDR1 and CDR2: DFQATT and SNEGSKA (reference sequence). Trimming took off 5 bases at V and 6 bases at J, with 19 bases between the two ends. This CDR3 comprises 14 residues. CDR3: CSAPGIGYFKTQYF. The CDR3 DNA reads as TGCAGTGCTCCGGGGATAGGGTATTTTAAGACCCAGTACTTC.

This clonotype has a count of ten or more. Here the CDR3 DNA reads TGTGCCTGGAGTGGTGGGGGTCAGCCCCAGCATTTT. Residues: CAWSGGGQPQHF. V and J are TRBV30 and TRBJ1-5, with D perhaps TRBD1 (5 bases). Germline V CDR1 and CDR2: GTSNPN, SVGIG (reference sequence). With 1 base removed from V and 6 bases from J, the gap between germline ends came to 7 bases. The CDR3 covers 12 residues. Full variable domain (rest looked up from reference TRBV30 and TRBJ1-5): SQTIHQWPATLVQPVGSPLSLECTVEGTSNPNLYWYRQAAGRGLQLLFYSVGIGQISSEVPQNLSASRPQDRQFILSSKKLLLSDSGFYLCAWSGGGQPQHFGDGTRLSIL.

This clonotype was recorded many times. The chain uses TRBV7-8 and TRBJ1-1, with D unclear. The CDR3 runs 13 residues. Deletions cut 0 bases from V and 8 bases from J, with 10 bases between. Germline V CDR1 and CDR2: SGHVS, FQNEAQ. CDR3 sequence: CASSLAESGEAFF. In DNA form, the CDR3 reads TGTGCCAGCAGCTTAGCGGAGTCAGGCGAAGCTTTCTTT. Full variable domain (missing parts from reference TRBV7-8 and TRBJ1-1): GAGVSQSPRYKVAKRGQDVALRCDPISGHVSLFWYQQALGQGPEFLTYFQNEAQLDKSGLPSDRFFAERPEGSVSTLKIQRTQQEDSAVYLCASSLAESGEAFFGQGTRLTVV.

This clonotype has ten or more counts. The chain joins TRBV30 to TRBJ2-1; 7 bases agree with TRBD2. Losses at the gene ends were 0 bases for V and 5 bases for J; bases not matched to a gene: 10. The CDR3 covers 16 residues. Germline V gives CDR1 GTSNPN, CDR2 SVGIG (reference sequence). The CDR3 is CAWSVRWASGDNEQFF. The CDR3 DNA sequence: TGTGCCTGGAGTGTACGATGGGCTAGCGGAGACAATGAGCAGTTCTTC.

This clonotype was seen more than once but under ten times. The chain combines TRBV10-1 with TRBJ2-7; 8 bases agree with TRBD1. The CDR3 runs 14 residues. Germline loops: CDR1 WNHNN, CDR2 SYGVQD (reference sequence). J gave up 5 bases and V 5 bases, and 8 bases lay outside the gene matches. CDR3 residues: CASSKRTGTHEQYF. The CDR3 DNA is TGCGCCAGCAGTAAAAGGACAGGGACCCACGAGCAGTACTTC.

At least ten counts were recorded for this clonotype. The V gene is TRBV30, the J gene TRBJ2-3; TRBD1 or TRBD2 may be the D gene (5 bases each). There are 15 residues in the CDR3. V gave up 1 base and J gave up 4 bases, with 15 bases separating them. Germline CDR1 reads GTSNPN; CDR2 reads SVGIG (reference sequence). For the CDR3, the DNA is TGTGCCTGGAGTGGCTACGGGACCGCTGCAGATACGCAGTATTTT. The encoded protein is CAWSGYGTAADTQYF.

The chain links TRBV11-2 to TRBJ1-5, with D hard to call. This CDR3 is built from 13 residues. V lost 5 bases and J lost 1, with 6 bases in between. Per the germline V gene, CDR1 is SGHAT and CDR2 is FQNNGV. In DNA form, the CDR3 reads TGTGCCAGCAGCCCAGAGAGCAATCAGCCCCAGCATTTT. Translated, it gives CASSPESNQPQHF.

As regards this clonotype: The junction does not match germline at one end; this may be a read error. This chain connects TRBV6-1 to TRBJ1-5; D is undetermined. This CDR3 has 12 residues. Germline CDR1 reads MNHNS; CDR2 reads SASEGT. CDR3 nucleotides: TGTGCCAGTCGACGCCTAAATCAGACCCAGCATTTT. This sequence encodes CASRRLNQTQHF.

This clonotype was detected ten times or more. The chain couples TRBV18 to TRBJ2-7, with 11 bases fitting TRBD1. Per the germline V gene, CDR1 is KGHSH and CDR2 is LQKENI. This CDR3 is 16 amino acids long. V was clipped by 0 bases and J by 5 bases; unmatched bases: 6. The CDR3 region has the DNA TGTGCCAGCTCACCACCGGGCGGACAGGGGGCCCACGAGCAGTACTTC. Encoded protein: CASSPPGGQGAHEQYF.

This chain joins TRBV5-6 and TRBJ2-5; D is tentatively TRBD1 or TRBD2 (7 bases each). The length of the CDR3 is 15 residues. V lost 0 bases and J 5 bases, leaving 14 bases between the germline ends. Per germline, CDR1 SGHDT and CDR2 YYEEEE. CDR3 sequence reads: CASSLVPAGQETQYF. For the CDR3, the DNA is TGTGCCAGCAGCTTGGTTCCAGCGGGACAGGAGACCCAGTACTTC.

This clonotype was found many times. This chain links TRBV20-1 with TRBJ2-5, with D hard to call. Trimming removed 6 bases from V and 7 bases from J, with 18 bases in between. Germline-derived CDR1 and CDR2 are DFQATT and SNEGSKA (reference sequence). This CDR3 contains 13 residues. CDR3: CSAGSRSSRTQYF. CDR3 coding DNA: TGCAGTGCCGGAAGCCGGAGTAGTAGGACCCAGTACTTC.

The chain uses TRBV19 and TRBJ2-7; 10 bases line up with TRBD1. Trimming at V came to 1 base and at J to 5 bases, leaving 11 bases not matched to a gene. The CDR3 sequence is 17 residues long. Per the germline V gene, CDR1 is LNHDA and CDR2 is SQIVND (reference sequence). The CDR3 is CASSIGAPPGQGHEQYF. The CDR3 DNA reads TGTGCCAGTAGTATAGGGGCCCCCCCGGGACAGGGGCACGAGCAGTACTTC.

This sequence joins TRBV3-1 and TRBJ2-7, with D hard to call. Looked up from germline, CDR1 is LGHDT and CDR2 is YNNKEL (reference sequence). V was clipped by 4 bases and J by 1 base, with 14 bases between them. This CDR3 contains 15 residues. DNA of the CDR3: TGTGCCAGCAGCCCAGGCGTGTCTGGTTCCTACGAGCAGTACTTC. It translates to CASSPGVSGSYEQYF.

The chain recombines TRBV5-1 with TRBJ2-2; 10 nucleotides match TRBD2. V gave up 5 bases and J gave up 2 bases; unmatched junction bases: 12. The germline V gene encodes CDR1 SGHRS and CDR2 YFSETQ. CDR3 length: 18 amino acids. The CDR3 bases are TGCGCCAGCAGTGTTGTGGTACGGACTAGCGGCAACACCGGGGAGCTGTTTTTT. Translation gives CASSVVVRTSGNTGELFF.

This clonotype was seen many times. A junction end diverges from the germline sequence, so it may reflect a read error. V usage is TRBV7-7 and J usage is TRBJ2-1, with D possibly matching TRBD2 (6 bases). This CDR3 comprises 15 residues. The V gene's germline CDR1 is SSHAT and CDR2 FNYEAQ (reference sequence). The CDR3 protein is CASSLSAGSWNEQFF. CDR3 DNA: TGTGCTAGCAGCTTGAGTGCCGGGAGTTGGAATGAGCAGTTCTTC.

This clonotype has ten or more counts. V and J are TRBV5-1 and TRBJ1-1; weak D call: TRBD1 (5 bases). Trimming cost V 0 bases and J 11 bases, with 14 bases left between them. The CDR3 spans 13 residues. CDR1 is SGHRS, CDR2 YFSETQ, per germline. CDR3 residues: CASSLVGGSGAFF. The CDR3 coding sequence is TGCGCCAGCAGCTTGGTGGGGGGATCGGGGGCTTTCTTT. The variable domain in full, completed from reference TRBV5-1 and TRBJ1-1, reads KAGVTQTPRYLIKTRGQQVTLSCSPISGHRSVSWYQQTPGQGLQFLFEYFSETQRNKGNFPGRFSGRQFSNSRSEMNVSTLELGDSALYLCASSLVGGSGAFFGQGTRLTVV.

This clonotype was counted a few times. V is TRBV5-1 and J is TRBJ2-3; 9 bases align to TRBD2. V shed 5 bases, J shed 0 bases, and the junction held 10 bases outside the gene matches. Germline values: CDR1 SGHRS, CDR2 YFSETQ. There are 17 residues in the CDR3. CDR3 bases: TGCGCCAGCAGATTAGCGGGAGTGATTCTTAGCACAGATACGCAGTATTTT. Protein product: CASRLAGVILSTDTQYF.

The sample holds many counts of this clonotype. This sequence joins TRBV18 and TRBJ2-1; no firm D call. V lost 0 bases to trimming and J lost 0 bases, with 9 bases between them. This CDR3 spans 16 amino acids. CDR1 is KGHSH, CDR2 LQKENI, per germline. The CDR3 reads CASSPPLSSSYNEQFF. CDR3 in DNA: TGTGCCAGCTCACCACCGTTAAGTAGCTCCTACAATGAGCAGTTCTTC.

The V and J genes are TRBV10-1 and TRBJ2-3, with D unresolved. Between the trimmed V and J ends, which lost 2 bases and 6 bases, there was a span of 9 bases. This CDR3 region has 13 residues. CDR1 and CDR2 (germline): WNHNN, SYGVQD (reference sequence). This CDR3 reads CASSEPSADTQYF. For the CDR3, the DNA is TGCGCCAGCAGTGAGCCGAGTGCGGATACGCAGTATTTT.

Written as DNA, the CDR3 is TGTGCCAGCAGTGCAGCGGGAGTTGGCCTCAGGGCCTACAATGAGCAGTTCTTC. This gives the protein CASSAAGVGLRAYNEQFF. The J gene is TRBJ2-1, the V gene TRBV6-2 or TRBV6-3; 8 bases align to TRBD2. Germline V gene data show CDR1 as MNHEY and CDR2 as SVGEGT. V was clipped by 5 bases and J by 2 bases; unmatched bases: 14. The CDR3 extends over 18 amino acids.

The table lists this clonotype with many counts. The J gene is TRBJ2-1, the V gene TRBV2, with TRBD2 identical over 7 bases. The CDR3 covers 15 residues. V was pared by 6 bases and J by 0 bases, with 5 bases of the junction left unmatched. Germline V gives CDR1 SNHLY, CDR2 FYNNEI. The CDR3 DNA reads TGTGCCAGCAGGGGACTACCCAGCTCCTACAATGAGCAGTTCTTC. Protein product: CASRGLPSSYNEQFF.

This clonotype was counted many times. This chain joins TRBV12-3 or TRBV12-4 and TRBJ2-1; 14 nucleotides match TRBD2. The CDR3 covers 15 residues. Trimming cost V 6 bases and J 7 bases; bases outside gene matches: 5. DNA for the CDR3: TGTGCCAGCAGCCCGGGACTAGCGGGAGTGAATGAGCAGTTCTTC. Its translation is CASSPGLAGVNEQFF.

The chain combines TRBV14 with TRBJ2-7, with 11 positions matching TRBD2. After removal of 2 bases from V and 4 bases from J, the junction contained 4 bases not matched to a gene. The germline gives CDR1 SGHDN, CDR2 FVKESK. This CDR3 comprises 15 residues. The CDR3 loop is CASSQTSGSWYEQYF. The CDR3 DNA sequence: TGTGCCAGCAGCCAAACTAGCGGGAGCTGGTACGAGCAGTACTTC.